The sequence of this T cell receptor beta chain was determined in a study of T cells in narcolepsy. Using immunoSEQ multiplex PCR, the repertoire was profiled, and TCRdb retains in-frame clones only, with some absent. The table includes about 17,000 clones, 85% to 90% detected once. Findings of the study overall: Blood of same and different patients, but not healthy controls, reportedly held recurring autoreactive clonotypes.

This clone was seen just once. As yet, its antigen is unknown. The sequence came from a human donor in good health. The material sequenced was memory (CD45RA-) CD4+ T cells from blood.

The CDR3 reads CASSVYEQYF. CDR3 sequence (DNA): TGTGCCAGCAGTGTTTACGAGCAGTACTTC. The chain uses TRBV2 and TRBJ2-7, with D hard to call. The CDR3 covers 10 residues. Germline CDR1 SNHLY, CDR2 FYNNEI. Trimming cost V 4 bases and J 4 bases, with 2 bases left between them.